What follows is one TCR beta chain and its context. Antigen specificity is unknown. This specimen comes from a study of cytomegalovirus exposure and HLA in healthy donors. PCR primers comprised 60 Vbeta and 13 Jbeta primers. Profiled with immunoSEQ multiplex PCR; TCRdb holds only in-frame clones, not every one. The profile shows just over 150,000 clones, approximately 70% of them singletons. Germline values: CDR1 LNHDA, CDR2 SQIVND (reference sequence). The V gene lost 5 bases and the J gene lost 3 bases, with 14 bases spanning the gap. The CDR3 is made up of 14 amino acids. The study, taken as a whole, reports: Later examination showed HLA-associated TCR beta chains had greater clonal expansion than equally common others.

Sequences were obtained from PBMCs. The TCR sequence derives from a man aged 40-49 years in good health and CMV-seropositive. The rearrangement joins TRBV19 to TRBJ2-7; D is possibly TRBD2 (5 bases). In DNA form, the CDR3 reads TGTGCCAGTAGTCCCGGGGTAGGAATCTACGAGCAGTACTTC. Its protein is CASSPGVGIYEQYF.